The 14 T cell receptor beta chains below come from one sample, sequenced in a study of spatial heterogeneity in lung cancer. Time point indicated: sample taken at primary tumor resection. Sequencing of whole RNA from tumor, nontumor lung or frozen PBMC involved no sorting. Using its own MiXCR run on the 5' RACE reads, TCRdb lists one record per CDR3 protein. The sample has more than 65,000 distinct CDR3 sequences, about 12% seen once. Sample: PBMCs, taken at surgery. These receptors were taken from a male donor with early-stage non-small cell lung cancer.

The chain combines TRBV5-4 with TRBJ1-3; D call uncertain. V lost 2 bases and J lost 6, with 6 bases in between. Germline assignment: CDR1 SGHNT and CDR2 YYREEE (reference sequence). The CDR3 consists of 12 residues. CDR3 region: CASSLNENTIYF. The DNA of the CDR3 is TGTGCCAGCAGCTTAAATGAAAACACCATATATTTT.

The chain carries TRBV30 and TRBJ2-5, with TRBD2 matching 10 bases. CDR1 and CDR2 from the germline V gene are GTSNPN and SVGIG (reference sequence). The CDR3 runs to 13 residues. Trimming at V came to 2 bases and at J to 5 bases, leaving 2 bases not matched to a gene. For the CDR3, the DNA is TGTGCCTGGAGTACTAGCGGGGCGGAGACCCAGTACTTC. Protein: CAWSTSGAETQYF.

This clonotype has at least ten counts. The J gene is TRBJ1-1, the V gene TRBV30; 7 nucleotides agree with TRBD1. The CDR3 is 15 amino acids. Per germline, CDR1 GTSNPN and CDR2 SVGIG (reference sequence). The junction had 4 bases not matched to a gene; V was cut back by 0 bases and J by 0 bases. Here the CDR3 DNA reads TGTGCCTGGAGTGTATTGGACAGGATGAACACTGAAGCTTTCTTT. Encoded protein: CAWSVLDRMNTEAFF.

This clonotype was found a few times. The gene calls are TRBV11-1 and TRBJ1-2; D uncertain. V was shortened by 0 bases and J by 6 bases, with 11 bases between the two germline ends. CDR1 and CDR2 from the germline V gene are SGHAT and FQDESV (reference sequence). The CDR3 consists of 14 residues. The CDR3, as DNA: TGTGCCAGCAGCTTAGCGCTGGGAAAGGATGGCTACACCTTC. Residues: CASSLALGKDGYTF.

The V and J genes are TRBV7-2 and TRBJ2-7; D is unclear. V lost 5 bases and J 3 bases, leaving 14 bases between the germline ends. Germline CDR1 is SGHTA and CDR2 is FQGNSA. The length of the CDR3 is 14 residues. The CDR3 reads CASSPQRAFYEQYF. In nucleotides, the CDR3 is TGTGCCAGCAGCCCCCAACGGGCCTTCTACGAGCAGTACTTC.

The chain recombines TRBV9 with TRBJ2-3; either TRBD1 or TRBD2 may supply D (5 bases each). CDR1 is SGDLS and CDR2 is YYNGEE in the germline V gene. With 2 bases removed from V and 1 base from J, the gap between germline ends came to 11 bases. The CDR3 extends over 15 amino acids. The CDR3 DNA sequence: TGTGCCAGCAGCGTCCGGGACCTAGGCACAGATACGCAGTATTTT. Translating it yields CASSVRDLGTDTQYF.

This clonotype was detected many times. The chain couples TRBV12-3 or TRBV12-4 to TRBJ1-2; D remains ambiguous. Trimming left V 3 bases short and J 5 bases short, with 10 bases between. The CDR3 runs to 13 residues. CDR3 sequence reads: CASSLIPGYGYTF. CDR3 bases: TGTGCCAGCAGTTTGATCCCCGGATATGGCTACACCTTC.

This chain joins TRBV5-4 and TRBJ2-7, with 9 bases fitting TRBD1. Germline-derived CDR1 and CDR2 are SGHNT and YYREEE (reference sequence). This CDR3 has 15 residues. The V gene end was trimmed by 4 bases and the J gene end by 2 bases; junction bases not matched to a gene: 7. The CDR3 reads CASSPRDREAYEQYF. CDR3 nucleotide sequence: TGTGCCAGCAGCCCCCGGGACAGGGAGGCCTACGAGCAGTACTTC.

This clonotype was observed at least ten times. The V gene is TRBV5-6, the J gene TRBJ2-1; tentatively, D is TRBD2 (6 bases). This CDR3 is 14 amino acids long. The germline V gene encodes CDR1 SGHDT and CDR2 YYEEEE. Trimming took 4 bases from V and 9 from J, leaving 17 bases between them. The CDR3 reads CASSRDSRYGEQFF. The CDR3 DNA is TGTGCCAGCAGCCGGGACTCCAGGTACGGTGAGCAGTTCTTC.

This sequence joins TRBV29-1 and TRBJ2-5, with D unclear. The V end lost 4 bases, the J end lost 0 bases, and 9 bases lay between the germline ends. The CDR3 is 13 amino acids. Germline-derived CDR1 and CDR2 are SQVTM and ANQGSEA. The CDR3 coding sequence is TGCAGCGTTGGGGCGGAGTACCAAGAGACCCAGTACTTC. This gives the protein CSVGAEYQETQYF.

The V call is TRBV5-1, the J call TRBJ2-7, with D possibly TRBD1 on 6 matching bases. Germline V gives CDR1 SGHRS, CDR2 YFSETQ. The CDR3 contains 14 residues. The V gene lost 0 bases and the J gene lost 5 bases, with 12 bases spanning the gap. CDR3 in amino acids: CASSLEQGVNEQYF. The CDR3 bases are TGCGCCAGCAGCTTGGAACAGGGAGTCAACGAGCAGTACTTC.

In this sample, this clonotype turned up a few times. This chain joins TRBV5-1 and TRBJ2-4, with TRBD1 matching over 7 bases. The CDR3 is 16 residues long. The trim removed 4 bases at V and 0 bases at J, leaving 7 bases unmatched. Germline loops: CDR1 SGHRS, CDR2 YFSETQ. CDR3 region: CASSKDRRLAKNIQYF. As DNA, the CDR3 is TGCGCCAGCAGCAAGGACAGGCGGCTAGCCAAAAACATTCAGTACTTC.

The chain combines TRBV2 with TRBJ1-2; 9 nucleotides line up with TRBD1. J was trimmed by 5 bases and V by 4 bases; bases with no gene match: 5. The CDR3 is made up of 14 amino acids. CDR1 is SNHLY and CDR2 is FYNNEI in the germline V gene. CDR3 residues: CASSGTGTGYGYTF. As DNA, the CDR3 is TGTGCCAGCAGTGGCACCGGGACAGGGTATGGCTACACCTTC.

The chain uses TRBV20-1 and TRBJ2-3, with 7 bases matching TRBD2. This CDR3 has 16 residues. Losses at the gene ends were 1 base for V and 2 bases for J; bases not matched to a gene: 9. Germline loops: CDR1 DFQATT, CDR2 SNEGSKA (reference sequence). The CDR3 spells CSARVEQRGNTDTQYF. The CDR3 region has the DNA TGCAGTGCTAGAGTAGAACAGCGGGGAAACACAGATACGCAGTATTTT.